The next 27 T cell receptor beta chains were all read from a single sample in a study of STAT5B mutations in CD4+ large granular lymphocyte leukemia. Some clones are missing from TCRdb's copy, which holds only in-frame ones; the method was immunoSEQ multiplex PCR. The sample has approximately 2,200 clones, over 70% seen once; the top ten hold approximately 2%. The sample comprised PBMCs. These receptors were taken from an older woman with CD4+ T-cell large granular lymphocyte leukemia.

This chain links TRBV7-8 with TRBJ2-3, with TRBD2 identical over 9 bases. V was pared by 1 base and J by 6 bases, with 2 bases of the junction left unmatched. This CDR3 contains 14 residues. The germline V gene has CDR1 SGHVS and CDR2 FQNEAQ. The CDR3 spells CASSLGLAGDTQYF. The CDR3 DNA follows: TGTGCCAGCAGCTTAGGTCTAGCGGGGGATACGCAGTATTTT.

V is TRBV6-4 and J is TRBJ2-2, with a tentative D call TRBD2 (7 bases). V lost 3 bases, J lost 4 bases, and 15 bases lay in between. Germline CDR1 is MRHNA and CDR2 is SNTAGT. The CDR3 is 16 residues long. CDR3 bases: TGTGCCAGCAGTGAATCTGCGGGGGCCCTCACCGGGGAGCTGTTTTTT. Protein product: CASSESAGALTGELFF.

This chain's CDR3 is CASSGLGSSNQPQHF. The CDR3 coding sequence is TGTGCCAGCAGCGGACTGGGAAGTAGCAATCAGCCCCAGCATTTT. The chain combines TRBV2 with TRBJ1-5; no clear D gene. Germline CDR1 and CDR2: SNHLY and FYNNEI. The length of the CDR3 is 15 residues. V lost 6 bases and J 0 bases, leaving 12 bases between the germline ends.

The V gene is TRBV2, the J gene TRBJ2-5; D possibly corresponds to TRBD2 (7 bases). This CDR3 is built from 15 residues. CDR1 is SNHLY and CDR2 is FYNNEI in the germline V gene. V lost 0 bases and J lost 6, with 14 bases in between. The CDR3 loop is CASSEAVGGVKTQYF. CDR3 sequence (DNA): TGTGCCAGCAGTGAAGCGGTAGGGGGGGTGAAGACCCAGTACTTC. The variable domain in full, completed from reference TRBV2 and TRBJ2-5, reads EPEVTQTPSHQVTQMGQEVILRCVPISNHLYFYWYRQILGQKVEFLVSFYNNEISEKSEIFDDQFSVERPDGSNFTLKIRSTKLEDSAMYFCASSEAVGGVKTQYFGPGTRLLVL.

The V gene is TRBV6-6, the J gene TRBJ2-1; D not certain. The V and J ends lost 7 bases and 5 bases respectively, with 15 bases between them. The length of the CDR3 is 14 residues. Germline CDR1 reads MNHNY; CDR2 reads SVGAGI (reference sequence). CDR3 nucleotides: TGTGCCAGCACCCTCATGTGGGCGAACAATGAGCAGTTCTTC. As protein: CASTLMWANNEQFF.

This chain uses TRBV6-1 with TRBJ1-1, with D hard to call. The CDR3 is 14 residues long. Germline assignment: CDR1 MNHNS and CDR2 SASEGT. Trimming took 1 base from V and 0 from J, leaving 6 bases between them. The CDR3 sequence: CASSEGGLNTEAFF. CDR3 sequence (DNA): TGTGCCAGCAGTGAAGGAGGGTTGAACACTGAAGCTTTCTTT.

This chain joins TRBV5-4 and TRBJ2-3; TRBD2 matches 14 bases. The CDR3 loop spans 16 amino acids. The germline gives CDR1 SGHNT, CDR2 YYREEE (reference sequence). Unmatched junction bases numbered 7, after V lost 4 bases and J lost 6 bases. For the CDR3, the DNA is TGTGCCAGCAGCCCCCGACTAGCGGGGGGGCCTGATACGCAGTATTTT. It translates to CASSPRLAGGPDTQYF.

This sequence joins TRBV11-2 and TRBJ2-7; 7 nucleotides line up with TRBD1. V lost 0 bases and J lost 2; bases outside the gene matches: 19. The length of the CDR3 is 20 residues. In germline, CDR1 is SGHAT, CDR2 FQNNGV. This CDR3 is CASSLDLGYKGQAWAYEQYF. The CDR3 DNA reads as TGTGCCAGCAGCTTAGATTTGGGATACAAAGGACAGGCTTGGGCCTACGAGCAGTACTTC.

The chain couples TRBV10-3 to TRBJ1-1, with D uncertain. Trimming took off 5 bases at V and 1 base at J, with 8 bases between the two ends. Germline V gives CDR1 ENHRY, CDR2 SYGVKD. CDR3 size: 13 residues. CDR3: CAISSDENTEAFF. DNA for the CDR3: TGTGCCATCAGTTCGGACGAGAACACTGAAGCTTTCTTT.

This rearrangement joins TRBV29-1 to TRBJ1-4; 10 bases match TRBD1. Germline V gene lookup returns CDR1 SQVTM and CDR2 ANQGSEA. The CDR3 runs to 13 residues. The J segment lost 10 bases and the V segment lost 4 bases, leaving 6 bases of the junction unmatched. CDR3 sequence (DNA): TGCAGCGTTGGGACAGGGGGACCGGGAAAACTGTTTTTT. Its protein is CSVGTGGPGKLFF. Supplemented by reference TRBV29-1 and TRBJ1-4, the full variable domain reads SAVISQKPSRDICQRGTSLTIQCQVDSQVTMMFWYRQQPGQSLTLIATANQGSEATYESGFVIDKFPISRPNLTFSTLTVSNMSPEDSSIYLCSVGTGGPGKLFFGSGTQLSVL.

The V gene is TRBV4-1, the J gene TRBJ1-1; 12 bases fit TRBD1. V was clipped by 5 bases and J by 5 bases; unmatched bases: 9. Looked up from germline, CDR1 is MGHRA and CDR2 is YSYEKL. This CDR3 has 16 amino acids. CDR3 bases: TGCGCCAGCAGCGCCCGGGACAGGGGGCTGGGGACTGAAGCTTTCTTT. Translation: CASSARDRGLGTEAFF.

This clone has more than one count but fewer than ten. This chain uses TRBV5-4 with TRBJ2-7; TRBD2 matches at 7 bases. The CDR3 is 17 residues long. The trim removed 0 bases at V and 0 bases at J, leaving 9 bases unmatched. The V gene's germline CDR1 is SGHNT and CDR2 YYREEE (reference sequence). CDR3 sequence reads: CASSLAGGAGISYEQYF. As DNA, the CDR3 is TGTGCCAGCAGCTTGGCGGGGGGAGCAGGGATCTCCTACGAGCAGTACTTC.

The chain links TRBV5-1 to TRBJ2-7, with D perhaps matching TRBD2 (6 bases). This CDR3 comprises 15 residues. CDR1 SGHRS and CDR2 YFSETQ come from the germline V gene. Trimming shortened V by 2 bases and J by 0 bases, and 12 bases separated the two germline ends. CDR3 sequence: CASSFGATSSYEQYF. The DNA of the CDR3 is TGCGCCAGCAGCTTCGGGGCGACTAGCTCCTACGAGCAGTACTTC.

This chain links TRBV4-2 with TRBJ1-5, with D perhaps matching TRBD1 (5 bases). The CDR3 has 15 residues. V was trimmed by 0 bases and J by 0 bases, leaving 6 bases between them. The germline gives CDR1 LGHNA, CDR2 YNFKEQ. CDR3 nucleotide sequence: TGTGCCAGCAGCCAAGATCAGGGTAGCAATCAGCCCCAGCATTTT. It translates to CASSQDQGSNQPQHF.

This sequence joins TRBV6-1 and TRBJ1-5, with 10 bases aligning to TRBD1. Germline-derived CDR1 and CDR2 are MNHNS and SASEGT. V gave up 6 bases and J gave up 1 base; unmatched junction bases: 3. The length of the CDR3 is 15 residues. Here the CDR3 reads CASSWDRGSNQPQHF. CDR3 in DNA: TGTGCCAGCAGCTGGGACAGGGGAAGCAATCAGCCCCAGCATTTT.

The rearrangement uses TRBV19 and TRBJ1-5; TRBD1 is a possible D gene (5 bases). V gave up 0 bases and J gave up 2 bases, with 8 bases separating them. The CDR3 is 15 amino acids. Germline CDR1 LNHDA, CDR2 SQIVND (reference sequence). CDR3 bases: TGTGCCAGTAGTATAGATCAGGGTCGCAATCAGCCCCAGCATTTT. It translates to CASSIDQGRNQPQHF. Full variable domain (remainder filled in from reference TRBV19 and TRBJ1-5): DGGITQSPKYLFRKEGQNVTLSCEQNLNHDAMYWYRQDPGQGLRLIYYSQIVNDFQKGDIAEGYSVSREKKESFPLTVTSAQKNPTAFYLCASSIDQGRNQPQHFGDGTRLSIL.

The J gene is TRBJ2-1, the V gene TRBV7-3; TRBD2 might be the D (5 bases). Per germline, CDR1 SGHTA and CDR2 FQGTGA. Trimming pared 5 bases from V and 3 bases from J, leaving 26 bases between. This CDR3 comprises 19 residues. The CDR3 DNA is TGTGCCAGCAGCCCCGGTGACTCGGCGGACTTTACCCACTACAATGAGCAGTTCTTC. This encodes CASSPGDSADFTHYNEQFF.

The rearrangement links TRBV5-1 to TRBJ2-3, with D possibly matching TRBD2 (6 bases). Trimming removed 4 bases from V and 5 bases from J, with 14 bases in between. Germline V CDR1 and CDR2: SGHRS, YFSETQ. The CDR3 is 14 residues long. For the CDR3, the DNA is TGCGCCAGCAGCACCGAGGGGAGGCGAGATACGCAGTATTTT. This codes for CASSTEGRRDTQYF.

V is TRBV5-1 and J is TRBJ2-3; 9 bases line up with TRBD1. Trimming took 5 bases from V and 3 from J; bases not matched to a gene: 10. The CDR3 spans 16 residues. CDR1 and CDR2 from the germline V gene are SGHRS and YFSETQ. This chain's CDR3 is CASRSSGQGRTDTQYF. Here the CDR3 DNA reads TGCGCCAGCAGATCGTCAGGACAGGGGAGGACAGATACGCAGTATTTT.

This chain uses TRBV19 with TRBJ1-1; perhaps TRBD1 as D (5 bases). V was clipped by 7 bases and J by 1 base, with 13 bases between them. The CDR3 spans 14 residues. Germline V CDR1 and CDR2: LNHDA, SQIVND (reference sequence). In DNA form, the CDR3 reads TGTGCCAGTAATCGGGACCTTCAGAACACTGAAGCTTTCTTT. As protein: CASNRDLQNTEAFF.

This chain connects TRBV7-8 to TRBJ2-2; 10 bases align to TRBD2. Germline CDR1 and CDR2: SGHVS and FQNEAQ. This CDR3 region has 16 residues. V shed 5 bases and J 0 bases; nucleotides not matched to a gene: 3. CDR3 loop: CASSTLAGTNTGELFF. In nucleotides, the CDR3 is TGTGCCAGCAGCACACTAGCGGGGACGAACACCGGGGAGCTGTTTTTT.

This clone was observed a few times. The chain uses TRBV11-2 and TRBJ1-5; D is ambiguous. Trimming took 6 bases from V and 4 from J, leaving 10 bases between them. CDR3 size: 13 residues. Germline CDR1 SGHAT, CDR2 FQNNGV. The CDR3 loop is CASSERQNQPQHF. Written as DNA, the CDR3 is TGTGCCAGCAGTGAGCGTCAGAATCAGCCCCAGCATTTT.

The chain recombines TRBV11-3 with TRBJ2-1, with TRBD2 matching over 7 bases. V shed 3 bases, J shed 8 bases, and the junction held 7 bases outside the gene matches. Germline V gives CDR1 SGHNT, CDR2 YENEEA. There are 14 residues in the CDR3. The CDR3 region has the DNA TGTGCCAGCAGCTTTAACCAGGGAGGGGATGAGCAGTTCTTC. It specifies CASSFNQGGDEQFF.

The V call is TRBV30, the J call TRBJ1-3; D unclear. V lost 0 bases, J lost 3 bases, and 18 bases lay in between. The CDR3 contains 17 residues. Germline CDR1 reads GTSNPN; CDR2 reads SVGIG (reference sequence). Written as DNA, the CDR3 is TGTGCCTGGAGTGTAGGGAGGAGGGTTAACAGTGGAAACACCATATATTTT. Residues: CAWSVGRRVNSGNTIYF.

This clone has only a few counts. The CDR3 is CSVTLAGDHSYEQYF. CDR3 bases: TGCAGCGTCACCCTAGCGGGAGACCACTCCTACGAGCAGTACTTC. The chain combines TRBV29-1 with TRBJ2-7, with TRBD2 matching 10 bases. The CDR3 has 15 residues. Germline values: CDR1 SQVTM, CDR2 ANQGSEA. V lost 6 bases to trimming and J lost 0 bases; unmatched junction nucleotides: 8.

V and J are TRBV2 and TRBJ2-6; 9 bases match TRBD1. Germline V gene lookup returns CDR1 SNHLY and CDR2 FYNNEI. The CDR3 extends over 15 amino acids. Trimming at V came to 8 bases and at J to 3 bases, leaving 5 bases not matched to a gene. The CDR3 is CASQQGAYGANVLTF. DNA for the CDR3: TGTGCCAGCCAACAGGGGGCTTATGGGGCCAACGTCCTGACTTTC.

The rearrangement uses TRBV25-1 and TRBJ2-1; 7 positions match TRBD2. The CDR3 length is 15 residues. CDR1 is MGHDK and CDR2 is SYGVNS in the germline V gene. With 4 bases clipped from V and 6 bases from J, the junction kept 9 bases outside the gene matches. The CDR3 DNA follows: TGTGCCAGCAGTGCGAATTGGGGGGGGTTCAATGAGCAGTTCTTC. This codes for CASSANWGGFNEQFF.